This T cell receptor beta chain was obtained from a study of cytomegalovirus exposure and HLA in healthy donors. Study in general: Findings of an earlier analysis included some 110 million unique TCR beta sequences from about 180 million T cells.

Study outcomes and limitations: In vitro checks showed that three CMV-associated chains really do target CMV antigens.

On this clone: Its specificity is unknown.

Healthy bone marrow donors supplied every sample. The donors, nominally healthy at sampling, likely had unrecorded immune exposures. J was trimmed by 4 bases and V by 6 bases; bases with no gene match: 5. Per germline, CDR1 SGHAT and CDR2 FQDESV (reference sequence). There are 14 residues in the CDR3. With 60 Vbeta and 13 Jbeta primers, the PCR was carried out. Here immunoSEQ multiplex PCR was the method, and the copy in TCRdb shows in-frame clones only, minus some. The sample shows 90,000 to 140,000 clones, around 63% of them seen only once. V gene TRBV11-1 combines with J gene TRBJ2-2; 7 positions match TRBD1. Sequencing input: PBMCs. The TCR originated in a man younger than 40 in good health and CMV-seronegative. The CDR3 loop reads CASRGQSGTGELFF. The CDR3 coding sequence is TGTGCCAGCAGGGGACAGTCGGGCACCGGGGAGCTGTTTTTT.